The 2 T cell receptor beta chains presented below share a single source sample, sequenced in a study of regulatory T cells in long-lasting Graves disease. For TCR beta, libraries came from iRepertoire HTBI primers and Arm-PCR of CDR3 regions. TCRdb analysed the multiplex PCR reads with MiXCR anew, one entry per CDR3 protein. The sample has a few hundred thousand distinct CDR3 sequences, roughly 15% seen once; the top ten hold 23%. Stated time point: newly diagnosed GD, antithyroid drugs for less than 3 months. TCR sequences were obtained from RNA taken from PBMCs. These records were also assigned to another study, of T cells in Graves' hyperthyroidism and ophthalmopathy.

Specimen: peripheral blood mononuclear cells (PBMCs), collected at new diagnosis, from a patient treated with antithyroid drugs. The source is a woman aged 18 to 35 with Graves disease.

This clonotype was found many times. This rearrangement joins TRBV3-1 to TRBJ1-5; D is unclear. Germline V gene sequence: CDR1 LGHDT, CDR2 YNNKEL (reference sequence). The CDR3 totals 11 residues. The V gene lost 3 bases and the J gene lost 7 bases, with 4 bases spanning the gap. The CDR3 sequence: CASSHLQPQHF. CDR3 nucleotides: TGTGCCAGCAGCCATCTACAGCCCCAGCATTTT.

CDR3 region: CASSQDERSYNEQFF. The CDR3 DNA reads as TGTGCCAGCAGCCAAGACGAGCGCTCCTACAATGAGCAGTTCTTC. The chain recombines TRBV4-2 with TRBJ2-1; unclear D gene. This CDR3 region has 15 residues. Germline CDR1 is LGHNA and CDR2 is YNFKEQ. The V end lost 0 bases, the J end lost 0 bases, and 6 bases lay between the germline ends.